Shown below are 30 T cell receptor beta chains from a single sample sequenced in a study of blood T cell repertoires in COVID-19. Generated by immunoSEQ multiplex PCR, the TCRdb table keeps only in-frame clones and is missing some. This table has roughly 260,000 clones, 86% appearing once. The sample comprised peripheral blood. These receptors were taken from a man aged 35 to 55 who had recovered from COVID-19.

The chain combines TRBV3-1 (or the pseudogene TRBV3-2) with TRBJ2-5; possibly TRBD1 for D (5 bases). The CDR3 sequence is 14 residues long. Germline CDR1 reads LGHDT; CDR2 reads YNNKEL (reference sequence). V lost 4 bases and J 2 bases, leaving 11 bases between the germline ends. The CDR3: CASSPRSGQETQYF. CDR3 sequence (DNA): TGTGCCAGCAGCCCGCGCTCAGGGCAAGAGACCCAGTACTTC.

The chain combines TRBV29-1 with TRBJ2-2; 12 nucleotides match TRBD2. The germline V gene encodes CDR1 SQVTM and CDR2 ANQGSEA. V was clipped by 7 bases and J by 5 bases; unmatched bases: 5. The CDR3 runs 14 residues. The CDR3 DNA follows: TGCAGCGCCCAGACTAGCGGGGGTACCGGGGAGCTGTTTTTT. This sequence encodes CSAQTSGGTGELFF.

This chain joins TRBV7-7 and TRBJ2-1; 7 bases fit TRBD2. Germline values: CDR1 SSHAT, CDR2 FNYEAQ (reference sequence). J lost 5 bases, V lost 5 bases, and 9 bases had no gene match. CDR3 size: 15 residues. The CDR3 DNA reads TGTGCCAGCAGCCCCCCGGGACTACTTAACAATGAGCAGTTCTTC. Encoded protein: CASSPPGLLNNEQFF. The whole variable domain, remainder taken from reference TRBV7-7 and TRBJ2-1, is GAGVSQSPRYKVTKRGQDVTLRCDPISSHATLYWYQQALGQGPEFLTYFNYEAQPDKSGLPSDRFSAERPEGSISTLTIQRTEQRDSAMYRCASSPPGLLNNEQFFGPGTRLTVL.

The chain uses TRBV18 and TRBJ2-7; D is possibly TRBD1 (5 bases). The V end lost 3 bases, the J end lost 3 bases, and 9 bases lay between the germline ends. Germline V gene sequence: CDR1 KGHSH, CDR2 LQKENI. There are 13 residues in the CDR3. The CDR3 sequence is CASSPKRGYEQYF. The CDR3 coding sequence is TGTGCCAGCTCACCCAAAAGGGGCTACGAGCAGTACTTC.

The rearrangement joins TRBV11-2 to TRBJ1-1; D is unresolved. Trimming cost V 1 base and J 1 base, with 7 bases left between them. The CDR3 has 14 amino acids. The V gene's germline CDR1 is SGHAT and CDR2 FQNNGV. DNA of the CDR3: TGTGCCAGCAGCTTAGCACTCCGGAACACTGAAGCTTTCTTT. It yields the protein CASSLALRNTEAFF.

The V and J genes are TRBV7-8 and TRBJ2-7; possible D gene TRBD1, 5 bases. The CDR3 loop spans 13 amino acids. Trimming removed 5 bases at V and 4 bases at J, with 12 bases between. Per germline, CDR1 SGHVS and CDR2 FQNEAQ. CDR3 residues: CASSGAGPYEQYF. The CDR3 DNA follows: TGTGCCAGCAGCGGGGCAGGGCCGTACGAGCAGTACTTC.

The chain carries TRBV18 and TRBJ1-2, with D perhaps matching TRBD1 (5 bases). V shed 3 bases and J shed 3 bases, with 20 bases lying between them. Per the germline V gene, CDR1 is KGHSH and CDR2 is LQKENI. The CDR3 consists of 17 residues. CDR3 sequence reads: CASSPQGGAPGDYGYTF. For the CDR3, the DNA is TGTGCCAGCTCACCCCAGGGTGGAGCCCCTGGGGACTATGGCTACACCTTC.

The V and J genes are TRBV3-1 (or the pseudogene TRBV3-2) and TRBJ2-1; 12 nucleotides match TRBD2. CDR1 and CDR2 from the germline V gene are LGHDT and YNNKEL (reference sequence). CDR3 length: 17 amino acids. The J segment lost 8 bases and the V segment lost 3 bases, leaving 11 bases of the junction unmatched. In nucleotides, the CDR3 is TGTGCCAGCAGCCAGGCCACTAGCGGGGGGCCAGGCGATGAGCAGTTCTTC. It yields the protein CASSQATSGGPGDEQFF.

The CDR3 sequence is CASSVGRDSSVRYTF. The CDR3 region has the DNA TGTGCCAGCAGCGTAGGCCGGGACAGCTCTGTTCGCTACACCTTC. The V call is TRBV9, the J call TRBJ1-2; 7 bases are a match to TRBD1. From germline, CDR1 is SGDLS and CDR2 YYNGEE. The CDR3 runs 15 residues. The junction had 11 bases not matched to a gene; V was cut back by 0 bases and J by 9 bases.

The genes are TRBV7-3 and TRBJ2-3, with no clear D. Trimming cost V 4 bases and J 1 base, with 9 bases left between them. Germline V gene sequence: CDR1 SGHTA, CDR2 FQGTGA. The CDR3 extends over 14 amino acids. The CDR3 nucleotides are TGTGCCAGCAGCTCCGCCCAGGGCACAGATACGCAGTATTTT. This gives the protein CASSSAQGTDTQYF.

This chain links TRBV5-1 with TRBJ2-2; tentatively, D is TRBD1 (6 bases). Deletions cut 0 bases from V and 1 base from J, with 10 bases between. The CDR3 has 16 amino acids. Germline V gives CDR1 SGHRS, CDR2 YFSETQ. The chain's CDR3 is CASSLGGRGNTGELFF. CDR3 coding DNA: TGCGCCAGCAGCTTGGGTGGCAGGGGGAACACCGGGGAGCTGTTTTTT.

This chain connects TRBV15 to TRBJ2-7, with D perhaps TRBD2 (6 bases). V lost 3 bases and J 1 base, leaving 10 bases between the germline ends. Germline CDR1 is LNHNV and CDR2 is YYDKDF (reference sequence). The CDR3 totals 14 residues. CDR3 protein: CATSRGLRSYEQYF. The CDR3 DNA reads as TGTGCCACCAGCAGGGGACTTAGGTCCTACGAGCAGTACTTC.

CDR3 sequence (DNA): TGTGCCAGCAGTTCTCTGGGGCTAGCGGGAGTTGAGACCCAGTACTTC. Protein: CASSSLGLAGVETQYF. V usage is TRBV7-6 and J usage is TRBJ2-5; 10 nucleotides agree with TRBD2. The germline V gene has CDR1 SGHVS and CDR2 FNYEAQ. With V trimmed by 6 bases and J by 5 bases, 12 bases remained unmatched. This CDR3 has 16 residues.

This clone came up a few times. V and J are TRBV5-1 and TRBJ2-2; TRBD2 is a possible D gene (6 bases). V was shortened by 4 bases and J by 7 bases, with 14 bases between the two germline ends. This CDR3 region has 14 residues. Germline V gene data show CDR1 as SGHRS and CDR2 as YFSETQ. The CDR3: CASSRSGGNGELFF. For the CDR3, the DNA is TGCGCCAGCAGCCGTTCAGGCGGGAACGGGGAGCTGTTTTTT.

Comments on this clone: At one boundary the junction diverges from the germline segment, which might be a read error. The V and J genes are TRBV28 and TRBJ2-7; TRBD2 might be the D (6 bases). The CDR3 length is 14 residues. Germline V lookup: CDR1 MDHEN, CDR2 SYDVKM. CDR3: CASRVSGSSYGQYF. The CDR3, as DNA: TGTGCCAGCAGGGTTAGCGGAAGCTCCTACGGGCAGTACTTC.

The rearrangement links TRBV3-1 (or the pseudogene TRBV3-2) to TRBJ1-1, with TRBD1 identical over 9 bases. In germline, CDR1 is LGHDT, CDR2 YNNKEL (reference sequence). The CDR3 is made up of 14 amino acids. Trimming took 5 bases from V and 3 from J; bases not matched to a gene: 4. The CDR3 reads CASSWTGADTEAFF. CDR3 nucleotide sequence: TGTGCCAGCAGCTGGACAGGGGCGGACACTGAAGCTTTCTTT.

This clone was counted once. The gene calls are TRBV9 and TRBJ2-7; 7 bases match TRBD1. Unmatched junction bases numbered 7, after V lost 4 bases and J lost 3 bases. From germline, CDR1 is SGDLS and CDR2 YYNGEE. CDR3 length equals 14 residues. Here the CDR3 DNA reads TGTGCCAGCAGCCCAGACAGGGTAAACTACGAGCAGTACTTC. Translated: CASSPDRVNYEQYF.

V gene TRBV7-2 combines with J gene TRBJ2-7; TRBD2 matches 10 bases. This CDR3 has 15 residues. Germline V gene lookup returns CDR1 SGHTA and CDR2 FQGNSA. Losses at the gene ends were 1 base for V and 3 bases for J; bases not matched to a gene: 3. CDR3 protein: CASSLEVAGGYEQYF. CDR3 nucleotide sequence: TGTGCCAGCAGCTTAGAGGTAGCGGGGGGCTACGAGCAGTACTTC.

J is TRBJ2-1 and V is TRBV20-1; 9 bases agree with TRBD2. This CDR3 has 14 residues. V trimming: 3 bases; J trimming: 4 bases; junction bases outside the gene matches: 4. Germline V gene lookup returns CDR1 DFQATT and CDR2 SNEGSKA (reference sequence). CDR3 DNA: TGCAGTGCTAGTACTAGCGGGCTATACAATGAGCAGTTCTTC. Protein product: CSASTSGLYNEQFF.

This clone was counted a single time. The chain is built from TRBV6-1 and TRBJ2-3; no reliable D call. V was clipped by 0 bases and J by 1 base, with 11 bases between them. The length of the CDR3 is 16 residues. Germline CDR1 MNHNS, CDR2 SASEGT. CDR3 sequence reads: CASSEALNRRTDTQYF. In DNA, the CDR3 is TGTGCCAGCAGTGAAGCGCTTAACAGACGCACAGATACGCAGTATTTT.

The chain couples TRBV18 to TRBJ2-5, with 8 bases lining up with TRBD1. The ends lost 5 bases at V and 5 bases at J; junction bases unmatched: 13. Germline CDR1 and CDR2: KGHSH and LQKENI. This CDR3 comprises 16 residues. The chain's CDR3 is CASSTAHRGLDETQYF. CDR3 bases: TGTGCCAGCTCAACCGCCCACAGGGGGTTGGATGAGACCCAGTACTTC.

The chain carries TRBV6-2 or TRBV6-3 and TRBJ2-7; the match to TRBD1 covers 8 bases. Germline values: CDR1 MNHEY, CDR2 SVGEGT. The junction had 5 bases not matched to a gene; V was cut back by 2 bases and J by 2 bases. CDR3 size: 15 residues. This CDR3 reads CASSYPGGAPYEQYF. DNA for the CDR3: TGTGCCAGCAGTTACCCAGGGGGCGCCCCCTACGAGCAGTACTTC.

A single count supports this clone. J is TRBJ2-7 and V is TRBV19; 10 bases are shared with TRBD1. Trimming removed 9 bases from V and 4 bases from J; junction bases left unmatched: 9. Germline CDR1 LNHDA, CDR2 SQIVND (reference sequence). CDR3 length: 14 residues. The CDR3 here is CASAHGGQGYEQYF. CDR3 coding DNA: TGTGCCAGCGCCCATGGGGGACAGGGGTACGAGCAGTACTTC.

The chain joins TRBV19 to TRBJ2-1, with 8 positions matching TRBD2. CDR3 length: 13 residues. Trimming took 7 bases from V and 7 from J; bases not matched to a gene: 6. Germline values: CDR1 LNHDA, CDR2 SQIVND (reference sequence). The CDR3 protein is CASNPGGPNEQFF. CDR3 in DNA: TGTGCCAGTAACCCGGGAGGGCCTAATGAGCAGTTCTTC.

Written as DNA, the CDR3 is TGCGCCACCTACCCCACACTACCCCCCTACGAGCAGTACTTC. Amino acid sequence: CATYPTLPPYEQYF. The rearrangement joins TRBV10-1 to TRBJ2-7; D is undetermined. The CDR3 runs 14 residues. Per the germline V gene, CDR1 is WNHNN and CDR2 is SYGVQD (reference sequence). The V and J ends lost 10 bases and 2 bases respectively, with 18 bases between them.

V gene TRBV7-6 combines with J gene TRBJ2-3; tentative D call: TRBD2 (5 bases). Trimming removed 0 bases from V and 0 bases from J, with 19 bases in between. Per germline, CDR1 SGHVS and CDR2 FNYEAQ. This CDR3 region has 19 residues. CDR3 nucleotides: TGTGCCAGCAGCTTAGCGCTGTCCAGAGGGTATTCTAGCACAGATACGCAGTATTTT. Protein sequence: CASSLALSRGYSSTDTQYF.

The genes are TRBV19 and TRBJ2-1; D might be TRBD2 (5 bases). The germline gives CDR1 LNHDA, CDR2 SQIVND (reference sequence). CDR3 length: 15 residues. The V gene lost 3 bases and the J gene lost 6 bases, with 15 bases spanning the gap. The CDR3, as DNA: TGTGCCAGTAGTATCCTAGCCGGCGGAAGCAATGAGCAGTTCTTC. It yields the protein CASSILAGGSNEQFF.

This clone was seen a single time. The chain links TRBV6-5 to TRBJ2-2; possibly TRBD2 for D (6 bases). The V gene lost 7 bases and the J gene lost 3 bases, with 12 bases spanning the gap. This CDR3 comprises 14 residues. Looked up from germline, CDR1 is MNHEY and CDR2 is SVGAGI. CDR3 region: CASTSALDTGELFF. CDR3 DNA sequence: TGTGCCAGCACTAGCGCGTTGGACACCGGGGAGCTGTTTTTT.

V usage is TRBV7-2 and J usage is TRBJ2-7, with 8 bases lining up with TRBD2. Per the germline V gene, CDR1 is SGHTA and CDR2 is FQGNSA. The V gene end was trimmed by 1 base and the J gene end by 3 bases; junction bases not matched to a gene: 11. This CDR3 region has 17 residues. CDR3 residues: CASSLVISGSSSYEQYF. The CDR3 DNA sequence: TGTGCCAGCAGCTTAGTGATCAGCGGGAGTAGTAGCTACGAGCAGTACTTC.

The chain recombines TRBV4-3 with TRBJ2-7; TRBD2 agrees at 9 bases. The V gene's germline CDR1 is LGHNA and CDR2 YSLEER. The CDR3 contains 15 residues. The ends lost 1 base at V and 2 bases at J; junction bases unmatched: 3. The CDR3 is CASSQVKRGAYEQYF. CDR3 nucleotide sequence: TGCGCCAGCAGCCAAGTGAAGCGGGGGGCCTACGAGCAGTACTTC.